This entry features one T cell receptor (beta chain) sequence. Roughly 0.45 to 1 ug RNA was reverse transcribed with random hexamers. The CDR3 of TCR beta was amplified by immunoSEQ multiplex PCR across 54 Vbeta and 13 Jbeta. TCRdb reprocessed the immunoSEQ multiplex PCR reads with MiXCR, giving one entry per CDR3 protein. Among roughly 120,000 distinct CDR3 sequences, more than 90% were seen once, and the ten largest hold around 0.078%. The data were obtained in a study of CD8 T cells in Susac syndrome. The CDR3 totals 15 residues. Trimming took 1 base from V and 12 from J, leaving 19 bases between them. Germline values: CDR1 LNHNV, CDR2 YYDKDF (reference sequence). Sequencing of TCR beta, carried out with a high-throughput approach, was applied to CD8+ and CD4+ T cells from the blood.

This TCR derives from a human donor in good health. The material sequenced was CD4+ T cells from PBMCs. V and J are TRBV15 and TRBJ2-1; D is possibly TRBD2 (6 bases). The DNA of the CDR3 is TGTGCCACCAGCAGAGGGTTGGCGGAGGACTACGGGCAGTTCTTC. Encoded protein: CATSRGLAEDYGQFF.